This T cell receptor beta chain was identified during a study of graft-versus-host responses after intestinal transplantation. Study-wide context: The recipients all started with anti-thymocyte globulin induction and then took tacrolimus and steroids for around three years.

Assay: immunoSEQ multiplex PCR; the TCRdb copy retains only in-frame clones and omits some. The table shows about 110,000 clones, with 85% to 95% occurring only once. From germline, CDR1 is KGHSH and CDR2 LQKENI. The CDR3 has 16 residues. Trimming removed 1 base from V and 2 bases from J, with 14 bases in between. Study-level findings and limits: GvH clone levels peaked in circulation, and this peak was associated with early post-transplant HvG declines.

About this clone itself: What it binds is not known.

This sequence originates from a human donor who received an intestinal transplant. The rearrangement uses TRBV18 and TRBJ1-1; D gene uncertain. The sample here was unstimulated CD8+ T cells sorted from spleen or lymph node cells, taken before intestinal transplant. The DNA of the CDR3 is TGTGCCAGCTCACCACGCGAGTCCTCTCGTAACACTGAAGCTTTCTTT. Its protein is CASSPRESSRNTEAFF.